This TCR beta chain was captured by sequencing in a study of OX40 agonist ivuxolimab in advanced cancers. Broader study findings: It was also the case that some nonresponders had low normalized T-cell clonal expansion. Clonal expansion was seen in CD4+ and CD8+ blood T cells by week 6 at 0.1 to 3.0 mg/kg.

Measured with immunoSEQ multiplex PCR; TCRdb has only the in-frame clones, and not every one. The profile shows 81,000 or so clones, more than 70% of them singletons. Turning to this clone: Its antigen remains unidentified.

Sampling of blood occurred at baseline, cycle 4 day 1, and cycle 7 day 1. Germline V lookup: CDR1 SGHDN, CDR2 FVKESK. Deletions cut 0 bases from V and 10 bases from J, with 12 bases between. The CDR3 totals 13 residues. The J gene is TRBJ1-2, the V gene TRBV14, with D hard to call. Sequencing was performed on CD4+ or CD8+ T cells sorted from blood, taken in a trial of the OX40 agonist ivuxolimab. This clonotype was sampled from an adult with an advanced solid tumor such as melanoma, head and neck, liver or kidney cancer. This CDR3 is CASSQDPDSDYTF. The CDR3 DNA is TGTGCCAGCAGCCAAGACCCGGACTCGGACTACACCTTC.